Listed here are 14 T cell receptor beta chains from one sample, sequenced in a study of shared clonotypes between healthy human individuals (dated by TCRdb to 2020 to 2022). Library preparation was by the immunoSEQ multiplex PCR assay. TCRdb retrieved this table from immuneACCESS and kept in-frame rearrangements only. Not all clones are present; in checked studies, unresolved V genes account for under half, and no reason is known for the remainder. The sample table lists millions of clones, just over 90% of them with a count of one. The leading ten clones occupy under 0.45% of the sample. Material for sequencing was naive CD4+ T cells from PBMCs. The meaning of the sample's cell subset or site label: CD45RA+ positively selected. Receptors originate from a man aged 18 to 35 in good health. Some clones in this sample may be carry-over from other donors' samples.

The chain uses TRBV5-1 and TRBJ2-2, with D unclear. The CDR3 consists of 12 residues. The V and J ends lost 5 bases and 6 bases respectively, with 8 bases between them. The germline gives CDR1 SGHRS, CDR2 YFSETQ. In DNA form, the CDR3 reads TGCGCCAGCAGTTGGTACGCCGGGGAGCTGTTTTTT. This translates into CASSWYAGELFF.

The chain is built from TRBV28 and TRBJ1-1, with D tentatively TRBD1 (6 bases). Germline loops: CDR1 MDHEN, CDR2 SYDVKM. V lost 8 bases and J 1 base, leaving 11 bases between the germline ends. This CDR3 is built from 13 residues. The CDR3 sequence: CASAGHQNTEAFF. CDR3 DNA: TGTGCCAGCGCGGGACACCAGAACACTGAAGCTTTCTTT.

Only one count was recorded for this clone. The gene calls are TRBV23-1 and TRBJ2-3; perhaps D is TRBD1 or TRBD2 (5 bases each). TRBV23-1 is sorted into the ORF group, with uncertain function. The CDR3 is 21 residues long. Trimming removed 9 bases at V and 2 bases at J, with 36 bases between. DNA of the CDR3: TGCGCCAGTCAATCCGTGTCGGGATGTTCGCAAGCGACAGCATACACAGATACGCAGTATTTT. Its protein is CASQSVSGCSQATAYTDTQYF.

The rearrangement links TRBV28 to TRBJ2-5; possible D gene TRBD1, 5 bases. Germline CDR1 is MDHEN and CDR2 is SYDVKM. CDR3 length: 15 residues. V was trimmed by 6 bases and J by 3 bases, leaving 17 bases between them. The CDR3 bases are TGTGCCAGCAGCAAACCAGGGAAAATGGAAGAGACCCAGTACTTC. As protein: CASSKPGKMEETQYF. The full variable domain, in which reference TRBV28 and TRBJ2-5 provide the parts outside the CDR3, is DVKVTQSSRYLVKRTGEKVFLECVQDMDHENMFWYRQDPGLGLRLIYFSYDVKMKEKGDIPEGYSVSREKKERFSLILESASTNQTSMYLCASSKPGKMEETQYFGPGTRLLVL.

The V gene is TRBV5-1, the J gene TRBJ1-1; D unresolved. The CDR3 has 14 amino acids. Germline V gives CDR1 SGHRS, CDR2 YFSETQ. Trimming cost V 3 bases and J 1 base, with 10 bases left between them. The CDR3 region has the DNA TGCGCCAGCAGCTACCTTTCTCAGAACACTGAAGCTTTCTTT. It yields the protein CASSYLSQNTEAFF.

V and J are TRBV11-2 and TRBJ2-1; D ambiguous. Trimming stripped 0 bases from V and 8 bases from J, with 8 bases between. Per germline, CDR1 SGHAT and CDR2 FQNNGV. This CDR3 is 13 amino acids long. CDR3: CASSLDRNHEQFF. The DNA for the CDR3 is TGTGCCAGCAGCTTAGATCGGAATCATGAGCAGTTCTTC. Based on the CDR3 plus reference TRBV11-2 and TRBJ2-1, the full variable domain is EAGVAQSPRYKIIEKRQSVAFWCNPISGHATLYWYQQILGQGPKLLIQFQNNGVVDDSQLPKDRFSAERLKGVDSTLKIQPAKLEDSAVYLCASSLDRNHEQFFGPGTRLTVL.

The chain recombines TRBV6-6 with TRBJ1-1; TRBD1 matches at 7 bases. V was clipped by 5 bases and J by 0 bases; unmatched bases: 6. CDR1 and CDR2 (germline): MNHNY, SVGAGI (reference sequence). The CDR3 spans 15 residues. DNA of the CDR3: TGTGCCAGCAGTACTAGACAGGGCCTGAACACTGAAGCTTTCTTT. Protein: CASSTRQGLNTEAFF.

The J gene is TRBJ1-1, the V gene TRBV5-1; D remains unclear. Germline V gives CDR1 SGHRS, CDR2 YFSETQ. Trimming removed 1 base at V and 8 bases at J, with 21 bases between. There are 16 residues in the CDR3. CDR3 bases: TGCGCCAGCAGCTTGACTACGAGGAGGGAGGTATCGGAAGCTTTCTTT. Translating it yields CASSLTTRREVSEAFF.

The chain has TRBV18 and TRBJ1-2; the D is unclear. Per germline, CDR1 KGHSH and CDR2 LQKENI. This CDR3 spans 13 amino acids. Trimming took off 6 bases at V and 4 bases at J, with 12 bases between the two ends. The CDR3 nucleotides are TGTGCCAGCTCCCGCGGACTCCTCTATGGCTACACCTTC. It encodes CASSRGLLYGYTF.

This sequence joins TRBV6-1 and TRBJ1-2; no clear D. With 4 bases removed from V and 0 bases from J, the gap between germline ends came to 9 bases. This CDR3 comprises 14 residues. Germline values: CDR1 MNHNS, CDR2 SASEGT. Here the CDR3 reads CASSGARANYGYTF. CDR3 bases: TGTGCCAGCAGTGGCGCCCGTGCTAACTATGGCTACACCTTC.

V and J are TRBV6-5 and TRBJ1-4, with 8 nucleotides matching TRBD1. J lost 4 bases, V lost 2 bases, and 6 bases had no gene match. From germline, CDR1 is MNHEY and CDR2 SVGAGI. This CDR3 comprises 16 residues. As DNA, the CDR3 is TGTGCCAGCAGTTACCAGGGGGCAAGGAGTAATGAAAAACTGTTTTTT. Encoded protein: CASSYQGARSNEKLFF.

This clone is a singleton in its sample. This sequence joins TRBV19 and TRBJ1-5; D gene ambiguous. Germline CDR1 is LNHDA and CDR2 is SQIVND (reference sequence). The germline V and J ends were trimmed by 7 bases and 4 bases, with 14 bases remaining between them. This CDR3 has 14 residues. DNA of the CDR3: TGTGCCAGTAATATCCGGACCCTTAATCAGCCCCAGCATTTT. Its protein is CASNIRTLNQPQHF.

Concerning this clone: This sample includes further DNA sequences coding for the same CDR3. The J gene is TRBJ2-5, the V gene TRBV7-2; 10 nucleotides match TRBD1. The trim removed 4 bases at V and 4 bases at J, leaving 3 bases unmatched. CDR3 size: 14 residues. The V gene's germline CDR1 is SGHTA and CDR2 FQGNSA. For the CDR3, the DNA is TGTGCCAGCAGCTCTGACAGGGGGCGAGAGACCCAGTACTTC. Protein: CASSSDRGRETQYF.

The chain's CDR3 is CASSQPGTSGQETQYF. In DNA, the CDR3 is TGTGCCAGCAGCCAACCCGGGACTAGCGGCCAAGAGACCCAGTACTTC. The rearrangement links TRBV4-2 to TRBJ2-5, with TRBD2 identical over 11 bases. CDR1 and CDR2 from the germline V gene are LGHNA and YNFKEQ. J gave up 1 base and V 2 bases, and 3 bases lay outside the gene matches. There are 16 residues in the CDR3.